One and the same sample provided the 29 T cell receptor beta chains below, sequenced in a study of blood T cell repertoires in COVID-19. TCRdb keeps only in-frame clones here, not all; method: immunoSEQ multiplex PCR. The sample shows about 150,000 clones, 88% of them seen only once. Specimen: peripheral blood. These receptors originate from a woman in her seventies with acute or convalescent COVID-19.

V and J are TRBV18 and TRBJ2-2; 8 positions agree with TRBD2. CDR1 is KGHSH, CDR2 LQKENI, per germline. After removal of 6 bases from V and 4 bases from J, the junction contained 13 bases not matched to a gene. The CDR3 spans 17 residues. The chain's CDR3 is CASSETSGGARTGELFF. The CDR3 DNA is TGTGCCAGCTCCGAGACCAGCGGGGGCGCCCGCACCGGGGAGCTGTTTTTT. Supplemented by reference TRBV18 and TRBJ2-2, the full variable domain reads NAGVMQNPRHLVRRRGQEARLRCSPMKGHSHVYWYRQLPEEGLKFMVYLQKENIIDESGMPKERFSAEFPKEGPSILRIQQVVRGDSAAYFCASSETSGGARTGELFFGEGSRLTVL.

The gene calls are TRBV19 and TRBJ1-5; D is perhaps TRBD1 (5 bases). With 7 bases removed from V and 4 bases from J, the gap between germline ends came to 17 bases. The CDR3 runs 15 residues. CDR1 and CDR2 (germline): LNHDA, SQIVND (reference sequence). The CDR3: CASNHRPIRNQPQHF. For the CDR3, the DNA is TGTGCCAGTAATCACAGGCCGATCCGAAATCAGCCCCAGCATTTT.

The rearrangement links TRBV6-6 to TRBJ1-5, with a tentative D call TRBD1 (5 bases). The CDR3 covers 14 residues. V was pared by 5 bases and J by 0 bases, with 8 bases between. Germline assignment: CDR1 MNHNY and CDR2 SVGAGI (reference sequence). The CDR3 DNA reads as TGTGCCAGCAGTGGGGGGTATAGCAATCAGCCCCAGCATTTT. This sequence encodes CASSGGYSNQPQHF.

The chain employs TRBV18 and TRBJ1-5; D ambiguous. V was shortened by 5 bases and J by 1 base, with 12 bases between the two germline ends. Germline V gene sequence: CDR1 KGHSH, CDR2 LQKENI. CDR3 length: 15 residues. The CDR3: CASSVQELSNQPQHF. CDR3 nucleotides: TGTGCCAGCTCAGTCCAGGAACTCAGCAATCAGCCCCAGCATTTT.

The rearrangement uses TRBV19 and TRBJ1-3; TRBD1 matches at 7 bases. Germline CDR1 and CDR2: LNHDA and SQIVND (reference sequence). V dropped 3 bases and J dropped 3; count of bases not matched to a gene: 8. CDR3 size: 16 residues. The CDR3 DNA follows: TGTGCCAGTAGTATCGAGGACAGGCTTTTTGGAAACACCATATATTTT. This codes for CASSIEDRLFGNTIYF.

This clone was observed a handful of times. The rearrangement uses TRBV27 and TRBJ1-6; TRBD1 aligns across 10 bases. This CDR3 contains 17 residues. The J segment lost 9 bases and the V segment lost 6 bases, leaving 14 bases of the junction unmatched. Germline CDR1 MNHEY, CDR2 SMNVEV (reference sequence). CDR3 region: CASSLEAPGQGISPLHF. In DNA, the CDR3 is TGTGCCAGCAGCCTCGAGGCCCCGGGACAGGGGATTTCACCCCTCCACTTT.

This chain links TRBV10-2 with TRBJ1-2, with D unresolved. CDR1 WSHSY and CDR2 SAAADI come from the germline V gene. The CDR3 totals 12 residues. The germline V and J ends were trimmed by 8 bases and 0 bases, with 7 bases remaining between them. This CDR3 is CASLDSNYGYTF. The DNA of the CDR3 is TGCGCCAGCCTCGACTCTAACTATGGCTACACCTTC.

This chain connects TRBV19 to TRBJ1-2; TRBD1 is a possible D gene (6 bases). Trimming shortened V by 10 bases and J by 5 bases, and 23 bases separated the two germline ends. From germline, CDR1 is LNHDA and CDR2 SQIVND (reference sequence). The CDR3 extends over 15 amino acids. The CDR3 protein is CAILRTDPFGYGYTF. The CDR3 DNA reads TGTGCCATTCTACGGACAGATCCCTTCGGATATGGCTACACCTTC.

The chain couples TRBV5-6 to TRBJ1-1; D is unclear. The V end was cut by 4 bases, the J end by 3 bases, with 16 bases between. This CDR3 has 15 amino acids. Germline V gene data show CDR1 as SGHDT and CDR2 as YYEEEE. Here the CDR3 reads CASSAEGSGDTEAFF. The CDR3 DNA sequence: TGTGCCAGCAGCGCGGAAGGGTCCGGGGACACTGAAGCTTTCTTT.

V is TRBV2 and J is TRBJ2-2, with 7 bases fitting TRBD1. In germline, CDR1 is SNHLY, CDR2 FYNNEI. CDR3 length: 15 residues. The junction had 3 bases not matched to a gene; V was cut back by 0 bases and J by 5 bases. The CDR3 DNA follows: TGTGCCAGCAGTGAAGCGCTACAGGGGACCGGGGAGCTGTTTTTT. Translating it yields CASSEALQGTGELFF.

As for this clone: At the DNA level, this CDR3 is encoded by other sequences in the same sample as well. The chain couples TRBV5-1 to TRBJ2-2, with a weak D call TRBD2 (5 bases). Trimming removed 0 bases at V and 5 bases at J, with 8 bases between. The CDR3 contains 14 residues. Per germline, CDR1 SGHRS and CDR2 YFSETQ. CDR3 DNA: TGCGCCAGCAGCTTGGATCCGGGGACCGGGGAGCTGTTTTTT. As protein: CASSLDPGTGELFF.

The rearrangement joins TRBV30 to TRBJ1-1; D is possibly TRBD1 (5 bases). The CDR3 is made up of 13 amino acids. The germline CDR1 and CDR2 sequences are GTSNPN and SVGIG (reference sequence). The V gene lost 3 bases and the J gene lost 3 bases, with 11 bases spanning the gap. CDR3 sequence reads: CAWRRQGYTEAFF. The CDR3, as DNA: TGTGCCTGGAGGCGGCAGGGATACACTGAAGCTTTCTTT.

Notes on this clone: Other DNA sequences within the sample encode an identical CDR3. The J gene is TRBJ2-2, the V gene TRBV7-2; the match to TRBD1 covers 9 bases. The CDR3 loop spans 16 amino acids. The germline V gene encodes CDR1 SGHTA and CDR2 FQGNSA. V gave up 1 base and J gave up 1 base; unmatched junction bases: 1. The CDR3 coding sequence is TGTGCCAGCAGCTTAGGGGGACAGGGGAACACCGGGGAGCTGTTTTTT. Its protein product is CASSLGGQGNTGELFF.

The chain employs TRBV6-5 and TRBJ1-2, with a weak D call TRBD1 (6 bases). The length of the CDR3 is 15 residues. From germline, CDR1 is MNHEY and CDR2 SVGAGI. The V and J ends lost 2 bases and 0 bases respectively, with 10 bases between them. The CDR3 DNA sequence: TGTGCCAGCAGTTACACGACAGGAACTAACTATGGCTACACCTTC. As protein: CASSYTTGTNYGYTF.

DNA for the CDR3: TGTGCCTGCCACAGGGGTGTGGGCGAGCAGTACTTC. Translating gives CACHRGVGEQYF. The chain carries TRBV30 and TRBJ2-7; 7 bases align to TRBD1. The germline gives CDR1 GTSNPN, CDR2 SVGIG (reference sequence). This CDR3 comprises 12 residues. V was pared by 6 bases and J by 6 bases, with 8 bases of the junction left unmatched.

The chain joins TRBV20-1 to TRBJ2-7; no firm D call. The CDR3 is made up of 11 amino acids. Germline V gene sequence: CDR1 DFQATT, CDR2 SNEGSKA (reference sequence). V was trimmed by 3 bases and J by 6 bases, leaving 9 bases between them. In nucleotides, the CDR3 is TGCAGTGCTAGGAGCGAGTCCGAGCAGTACTTC. It translates to CSARSESEQYF.

This chain links TRBV27 with TRBJ2-1; TRBD2 agrees at 10 bases. CDR1 and CDR2 (germline): MNHEY, SMNVEV (reference sequence). The CDR3 sequence is 14 residues long. J was trimmed by 6 bases and V by 6 bases; bases with no gene match: 5. This CDR3 reads CASRTSGYFNEQFF. In nucleotides, the CDR3 is TGTGCCAGCAGGACTAGCGGGTACTTCAATGAGCAGTTCTTC.

This chain connects TRBV18 to TRBJ2-1; D may be TRBD1 (7 bases). The V gene lost 1 base and the J gene lost 7 bases, with 14 bases spanning the gap. Germline CDR1 KGHSH, CDR2 LQKENI. The CDR3 covers 15 residues. This CDR3 reads CASSPQEGAVNEQFF. In DNA form, the CDR3 reads TGTGCCAGCTCACCACAGGAGGGGGCGGTTAATGAGCAGTTCTTC.

The chain uses TRBV5-1 and TRBJ2-5; a possible D gene is TRBD2 (5 bases). V shed 4 bases and J shed 5 bases, with 15 bases lying between them. Germline CDR1 and CDR2: SGHRS and YFSETQ. The CDR3 extends over 14 amino acids. This CDR3 is CASSRNSVEETQYF. The CDR3 bases are TGCGCCAGCAGCCGGAATAGCGTCGAGGAGACCCAGTACTTC.

In DNA form, the CDR3 reads TGTGCCAGCAGCACGATAGCGGGGGGAAATACGCAGTATTTT. Translation gives CASSTIAGGNTQYF. This chain links TRBV7-2 with TRBJ2-3, with 10 positions matching TRBD2. Germline assignment: CDR1 SGHTA and CDR2 FQGNSA. The CDR3 is made up of 14 amino acids. After removal of 5 bases from V and 7 bases from J, the junction contained 6 bases not matched to a gene.

This chain connects TRBV6-5 to TRBJ1-4; D is perhaps TRBD1 (6 bases). The CDR3 sequence is 13 residues long. The ends were cut back, 2 bases at V and 10 bases at J, with 11 bases in the middle. From germline, CDR1 is MNHEY and CDR2 SVGAGI. The CDR3 DNA follows: TGTGCCAGCAGTTACGCCCCGGACAGAAAACTGTTTTTT. Protein sequence: CASSYAPDRKLFF.

The chain links TRBV10-3 to TRBJ1-3; possibly TRBD1 for D (6 bases). The CDR3 spans 15 residues. Germline CDR1 reads ENHRY; CDR2 reads SYGVKD. With 3 bases removed from V and 4 bases from J, the gap between germline ends came to 13 bases. As DNA, the CDR3 is TGTGCCATCAGTGAAGGGGGGGCTCGAGGAAACACCATATATTTT. Protein product: CAISEGGARGNTIYF.

This clone occurred once. V usage is TRBV6-5 and J usage is TRBJ1-1; 8 nucleotides agree with TRBD1. The germline V gene encodes CDR1 MNHEY and CDR2 SVGAGI. The CDR3 has 15 amino acids. The ends lost 7 bases at V and 4 bases at J; junction bases unmatched: 11. The DNA for the CDR3 is TGTGCCAGCAATGCAGGGGGCGTCGGGTTCACTGAAGCTTTCTTT. Its translation is CASNAGGVGFTEAFF.

The CDR3 here is CASSQDFLQGAGGYTF. The CDR3 DNA reads TGCGCCAGCAGCCAAGATTTCCTCCAGGGGGCAGGCGGCTACACCTTC. The V gene is TRBV4-3, the J gene TRBJ1-2; 8 bases are shared with TRBD1. Germline V gene data show CDR1 as LGHNA and CDR2 as YSLEER. J was trimmed by 8 bases and V by 0 bases; bases with no gene match: 11. CDR3 length equals 16 residues.

V usage is TRBV4-1 and J usage is TRBJ1-3; 8 bases are a match to TRBD1. CDR3 length equals 15 residues. Per germline, CDR1 MGHRA and CDR2 YSYEKL. V lost 4 bases, J lost 0 bases, and 2 bases stayed unmatched. The CDR3, as DNA: TGCGCCAGCAGCCGAACAGGGGGCTCTGGAAACACCATATATTTT. It is translated as CASSRTGGSGNTIYF.

The chain is built from TRBV5-5 and TRBJ2-3, with 8 bases matching TRBD2. The CDR3 has 18 residues. V shed 1 base, J shed 1 base, and the junction held 11 bases outside the gene matches. Germline V lookup: CDR1 SGHKS, CDR2 YYEKEE (reference sequence). CDR3 protein: CASSLMLQRGLGTDTQYF. Here the CDR3 DNA reads TGTGCCAGCAGCTTGATGTTGCAGCGGGGGCTGGGCACAGATACGCAGTATTTT. Combining the CDR3 with reference TRBV5-5 and TRBJ2-3 gives the whole variable domain DAGVTQSPTHLIKTRGQQVTLRCSPISGHKSVSWYQQVLGQGPQFIFQYYEKEERGRGNFPDRFSARQFPNYSSELNVNALLLGDSALYLCASSLMLQRGLGTDTQYFGPGTRLTVL.

This rearrangement joins TRBV6-1 to TRBJ1-2; TRBD1 matches at 8 bases. The germline V gene encodes CDR1 MNHNS and CDR2 SASEGT. The CDR3 sequence is 15 residues long. J gave up 0 bases and V 3 bases, and 3 bases lay outside the gene matches. Here the CDR3 reads CASSEPGGPNYGYTF. The DNA of the CDR3 is TGTGCCAGCAGTGAGCCAGGGGGCCCTAACTATGGCTACACCTTC.

For the CDR3, the DNA is TGTGCCAGCAGTTACCCAGGCGGGGGAGAAAAACTGTTTTTT. Translated, it gives CASSYPGGGEKLFF. The V and J genes are TRBV6-6 and TRBJ1-4; the D gene is possibly TRBD1 (5 bases). Trimming took 2 bases from V and 8 from J, leaving 12 bases between them. CDR3 length: 14 residues. CDR1 and CDR2 (germline): MNHNY, SVGAGI (reference sequence).

The chain combines TRBV5-6 with TRBJ2-1; 12 bases fit TRBD2. In germline, CDR1 is SGHDT, CDR2 YYEEEE. The trim removed 0 bases at V and 9 bases at J, leaving 7 bases unmatched. This CDR3 contains 16 residues. The CDR3 sequence is CASSLEASGGAGEQFF. The DNA for the CDR3 is TGTGCCAGCAGCTTGGAAGCTAGCGGGGGGGCAGGTGAGCAGTTCTTC.